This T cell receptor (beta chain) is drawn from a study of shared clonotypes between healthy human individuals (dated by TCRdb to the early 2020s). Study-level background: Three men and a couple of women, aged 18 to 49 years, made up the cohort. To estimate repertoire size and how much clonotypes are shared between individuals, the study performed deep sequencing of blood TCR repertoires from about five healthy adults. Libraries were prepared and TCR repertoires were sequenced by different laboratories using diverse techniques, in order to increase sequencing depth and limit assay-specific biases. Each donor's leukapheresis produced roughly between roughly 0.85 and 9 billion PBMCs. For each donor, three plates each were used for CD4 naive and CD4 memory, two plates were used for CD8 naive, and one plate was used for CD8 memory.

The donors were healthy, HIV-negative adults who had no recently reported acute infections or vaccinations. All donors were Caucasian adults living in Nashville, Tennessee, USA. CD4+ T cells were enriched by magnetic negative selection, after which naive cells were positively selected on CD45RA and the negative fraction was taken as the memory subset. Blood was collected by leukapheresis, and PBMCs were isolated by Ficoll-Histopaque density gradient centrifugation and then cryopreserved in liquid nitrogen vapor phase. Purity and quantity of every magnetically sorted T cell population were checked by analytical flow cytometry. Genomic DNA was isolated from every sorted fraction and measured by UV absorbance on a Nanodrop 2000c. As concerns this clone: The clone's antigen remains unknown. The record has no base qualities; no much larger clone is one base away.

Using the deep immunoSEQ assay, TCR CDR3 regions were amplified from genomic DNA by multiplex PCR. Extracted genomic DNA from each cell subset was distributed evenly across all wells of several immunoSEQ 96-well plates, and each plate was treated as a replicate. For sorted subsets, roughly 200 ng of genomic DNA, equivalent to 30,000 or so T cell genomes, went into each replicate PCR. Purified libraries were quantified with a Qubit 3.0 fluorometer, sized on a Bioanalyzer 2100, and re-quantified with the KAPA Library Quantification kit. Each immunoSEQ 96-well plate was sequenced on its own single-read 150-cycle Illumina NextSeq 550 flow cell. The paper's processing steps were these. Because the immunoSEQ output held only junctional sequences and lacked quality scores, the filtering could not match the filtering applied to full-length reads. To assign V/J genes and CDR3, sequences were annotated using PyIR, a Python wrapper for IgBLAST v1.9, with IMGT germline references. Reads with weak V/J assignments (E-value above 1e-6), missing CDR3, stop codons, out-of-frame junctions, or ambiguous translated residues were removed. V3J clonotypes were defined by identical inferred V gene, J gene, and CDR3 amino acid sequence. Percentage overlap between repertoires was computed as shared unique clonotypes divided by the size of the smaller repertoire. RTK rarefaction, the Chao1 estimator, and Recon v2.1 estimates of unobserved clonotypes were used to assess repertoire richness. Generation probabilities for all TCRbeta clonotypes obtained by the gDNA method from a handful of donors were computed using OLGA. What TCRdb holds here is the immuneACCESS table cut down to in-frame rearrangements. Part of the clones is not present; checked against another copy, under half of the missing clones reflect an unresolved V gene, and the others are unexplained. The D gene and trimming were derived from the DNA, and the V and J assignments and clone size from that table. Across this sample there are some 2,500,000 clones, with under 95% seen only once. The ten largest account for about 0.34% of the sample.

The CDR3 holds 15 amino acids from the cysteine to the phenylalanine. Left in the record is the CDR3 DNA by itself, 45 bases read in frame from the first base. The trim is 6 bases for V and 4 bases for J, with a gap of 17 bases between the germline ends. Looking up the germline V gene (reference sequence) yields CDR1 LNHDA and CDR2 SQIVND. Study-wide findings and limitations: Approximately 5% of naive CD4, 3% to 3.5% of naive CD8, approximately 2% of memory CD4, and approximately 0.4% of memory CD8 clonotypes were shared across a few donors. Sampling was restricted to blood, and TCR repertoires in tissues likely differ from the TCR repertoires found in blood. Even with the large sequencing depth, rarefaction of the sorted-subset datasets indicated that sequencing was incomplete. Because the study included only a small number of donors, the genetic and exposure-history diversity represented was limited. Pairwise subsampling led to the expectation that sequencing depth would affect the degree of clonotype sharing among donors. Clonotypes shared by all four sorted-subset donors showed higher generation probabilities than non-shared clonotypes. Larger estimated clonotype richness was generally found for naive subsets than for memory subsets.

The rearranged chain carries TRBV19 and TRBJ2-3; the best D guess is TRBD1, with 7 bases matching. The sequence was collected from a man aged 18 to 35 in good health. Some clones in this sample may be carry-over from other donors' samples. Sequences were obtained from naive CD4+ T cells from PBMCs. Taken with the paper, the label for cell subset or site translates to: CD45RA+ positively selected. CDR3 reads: CASSSWGRGADTQYF. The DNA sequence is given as TGTGCCAGTAGCTCGTGGGGCAGGGGGGCAGATACGCAGTATTTT.